These 8 T cell receptor beta chains originate from one sample sequenced in a study of T-cell reconstitution after alpha-beta-depleted transplantation in children. Using unique molecular identifiers, the investigators prepared the TCRbeta library. TCRdb re-derived calls from the PCR reads in MiXCR, one entry per CDR3 protein. The table shows over 400,000 distinct CDR3 sequences, with 43% occurring only once. Sequenced here: PBMCs, sampled before TCRalphabeta/CD19-depleted stem cell transplant. The source is a girl aged 2-10 years with aplastic anemia, due to receive a stem cell transplant.

This clonotype has only a few counts. This chain links TRBV7-8 with TRBJ2-7; 7 nucleotides match TRBD2. Germline values: CDR1 SGHVS, CDR2 FQNEAQ. V lost 4 bases, J lost 6 bases, and 12 bases stayed unmatched. This CDR3 has 15 residues. The CDR3 DNA follows: TGTGCCAGCAGCTCCGCCCCCAGGGAGGGAGGCGAGCAGTACTTC. Translated: CASSSAPREGGEQYF.

This clonotype was seen once. The chain links TRBV9 to TRBJ2-5; no clear D gene. Trimming removed 0 bases from V and 1 base from J, with 10 bases in between. The CDR3 covers 15 residues. Germline V gene lookup returns CDR1 SGDLS and CDR2 YYNGEE. CDR3 sequence reads: CASSVEVAVQETQYF. The CDR3 DNA reads TGTGCCAGCAGCGTAGAGGTGGCAGTCCAAGAGACCCAGTACTTC.

This clonotype was seen ten or more times. The V call is TRBV24-1, the J call TRBJ1-5; possibly TRBD1 for D (6 bases). CDR3 length: 13 amino acids. Germline-derived CDR1 and CDR2 are KGHDR and SFDVKD. V dropped 4 bases and J dropped 10 bases, with 13 bases sitting between them. The DNA of the CDR3 is TGTGCCACCAGTGAGGGGGGCAGGGATCCCCAGCATTTT. Translated, it gives CATSEGGRDPQHF.

The chain links TRBV7-2 to TRBJ2-3; D not resolved. V was clipped by 2 bases and J by 1 base, with 10 bases between them. Germline lookup yields CDR1 SGHTA and CDR2 FQGNSA. The CDR3 contains 15 residues. DNA of the CDR3: TGTGCCAGCAGCTTACAGATTCACGGCACAGATACGCAGTATTTT. Translating gives CASSLQIHGTDTQYF.

The V call is TRBV11-3, the J call TRBJ2-3; TRBD2 agrees at 8 bases. Germline trimming cut 5 bases from V and 4 bases from J; bases unmatched to any gene: 14. Germline CDR1 SGHNT, CDR2 YENEEA. The CDR3 totals 17 residues. CDR3 sequence (DNA): TGTGCCAGCAGCCCCCGGCCGGGAAGCGGGAGCCCAGATACGCAGTATTTT. Its protein product is CASSPRPGSGSPDTQYF.

This clonotype was observed many times. V and J are TRBV7-2 and TRBJ2-1, with 11 bases aligning to TRBD2. V shed 0 bases and J 9 bases; nucleotides not matched to a gene: 4. Germline V CDR1 and CDR2: SGHTA, FQGNSA. This CDR3 has 15 amino acids. The CDR3 protein is CASSLASGRAGEQFF. The CDR3 DNA is TGTGCCAGCAGCTTAGCTAGCGGGAGGGCCGGTGAGCAGTTCTTC.

The chain uses TRBV7-2 and TRBJ2-5; TRBD1 agrees at 8 bases. V lost 5 bases to trimming and J lost 5 bases; unmatched junction nucleotides: 13. The CDR3 is 16 residues long. The germline CDR1 and CDR2 sequences are SGHTA and FQGNSA. The CDR3 region is CASSPPGTGRRETQYF. The CDR3 nucleotides are TGTGCCAGCAGCCCACCCGGGACAGGTCGACGGGAGACCCAGTACTTC.

This clonotype was recorded at least ten times. The rearrangement links TRBV18 to TRBJ2-7, with a weak D call TRBD2 (6 bases). Germline loops: CDR1 KGHSH, CDR2 LQKENI. Trimming removed 2 bases at V and 0 bases at J, with 11 bases between. The CDR3 length is 15 residues. The CDR3 is CASSPREVSSYEQYF. CDR3 coding DNA: TGTGCCAGCTCACCAAGGGAGGTGAGCTCCTACGAGCAGTACTTC.